The 19 T cell receptor beta chains below were found in one sample sequenced in a study of cytomegalovirus exposure and HLA in healthy donors. Use of 60 Vbeta and 13 Jbeta primers characterized the PCR. TCRdb keeps only in-frame clones here, not all; method: immunoSEQ multiplex PCR. The table has approximately 82,000 clones, roughly 9.1% seen once. Sequenced sample: PBMCs. These receptors were collected from a man in his 60s in good health and CMV-seropositive.

This sequence joins TRBV5-6 and TRBJ2-7, with 7 positions matching TRBD1. The trim removed 0 bases at V and 3 bases at J, leaving 3 bases unmatched. Per germline, CDR1 SGHDT and CDR2 YYEEEE. The CDR3 length is 14 residues. CDR3 sequence reads: CASSLGQGRYEQYF. The CDR3 bases are TGTGCCAGCAGCTTGGGACAGGGACGCTACGAGCAGTACTTC.

This clone was picked up a small number of times. The chain is built from TRBV9 and TRBJ2-5; D possibly corresponds to TRBD1 (6 bases). Trimming removed 1 base from V and 4 bases from J, with 14 bases in between. The CDR3 has 15 residues. Germline CDR1 is SGDLS and CDR2 is YYNGEE. Written as DNA, the CDR3 is TGTGCCAGCAGCGTAAGGGCAGGGGTCCGAGAGACCCAGTACTTC. Protein: CASSVRAGVRETQYF.

The V and J genes are TRBV6-1 and TRBJ2-7, with TRBD2 matching 9 bases. CDR3 length: 14 amino acids. J lost 6 bases, V lost 6 bases, and 9 bases had no gene match. Germline CDR1 is MNHNS and CDR2 is SASEGT. The CDR3 is CASRPSGGPFEQYV. CDR3 in DNA: TGTGCCAGCAGGCCGAGCGGGGGGCCTTTCGAGCAGTACGTC.

Only a few counts were recorded for this clone. The chain has TRBV9 and TRBJ2-1; 8 bases align to TRBD2. The trim removed 1 base at V and 3 bases at J, leaving 3 bases unmatched. Germline V gives CDR1 SGDLS, CDR2 YYNGEE. The CDR3 length is 15 residues. CDR3 region: CASSVRGGSYNEQFF. The CDR3 coding sequence is TGTGCCAGCAGCGTACGCGGGGGGAGCTACAATGAGCAGTTCTTC.

This clone came up a few times. The chain carries TRBV9 and TRBJ2-1; D is perhaps TRBD1 (5 bases). Trimming took off 3 bases at V and 8 bases at J, with 9 bases between the two ends. Germline CDR1 is SGDLS and CDR2 is YYNGEE. The CDR3 is 12 amino acids. Here the CDR3 reads CASSDRGDEQFF. DNA of the CDR3: TGTGCCAGCAGCGATAGGGGTGATGAGCAGTTCTTC.

The V gene is TRBV5-1, the J gene TRBJ2-2, with TRBD2 as a possible D gene (5 bases). The CDR3 sequence is 17 residues long. Germline CDR1 and CDR2: SGHRS and YFSETQ. Trimming pared 4 bases from V and 1 base from J, leaving 17 bases between. CDR3 loop: CASSPRVTGRNTGELFF. In DNA, the CDR3 is TGCGCCAGCAGCCCTCGAGTCACGGGGAGGAACACCGGGGAGCTGTTTTTT.

This chain joins TRBV18 and TRBJ1-1; tentatively, D is TRBD1 (6 bases). The V gene lost 3 bases and the J gene lost 3 bases, with 17 bases spanning the gap. Looked up from germline, CDR1 is KGHSH and CDR2 is LQKENI. CDR3 size: 16 residues. This chain's CDR3 is CASSPSRDPGDTEAFF. The CDR3 DNA follows: TGTGCCAGCTCACCTTCTCGGGACCCAGGGGACACTGAAGCTTTCTTT.

This clone turned up a few times. The chain links TRBV5-6 to TRBJ1-1; D gene ambiguous. Germline-derived CDR1 and CDR2 are SGHDT and YYEEEE. The ends were cut back, 0 bases at V and 7 bases at J, with 16 bases in the middle. This CDR3 is built from 15 residues. Here the CDR3 reads CASSLGMGQNNEAFF. In DNA, the CDR3 is TGTGCCAGCAGCTTGGGGATGGGCCAGAATAATGAAGCTTTCTTT.

This clone was observed a few times. The V and J genes are TRBV5-1 and TRBJ2-5, with 10 nucleotides matching TRBD2. J was trimmed by 1 base and V by 1 base; bases with no gene match: 1. The CDR3 covers 15 residues. The germline CDR1 and CDR2 sequences are SGHRS and YFSETQ. In nucleotides, the CDR3 is TGCGCCAGCAGCTTGCAGCGGGAGGGCCAAGAGACCCAGTACTTC. It encodes CASSLQREGQETQYF.

This clone was seen more than once but under ten times. V usage is TRBV30 and J usage is TRBJ1-6, with a weak D call TRBD1 (5 bases). V lost 3 bases, J lost 5 bases, and 8 bases lay in between. The germline CDR1 and CDR2 sequences are GTSNPN and SVGIG (reference sequence). This CDR3 contains 13 residues. CDR3 nucleotides: TGTGCCTGGAGGGACATCAATAATTCACCCCTCCACTTT. This sequence encodes CAWRDINNSPLHF.

This clone was detected a few times. The chain uses TRBV25-1 and TRBJ2-7, with a possible D match to TRBD1 (7 bases). This CDR3 has 13 residues. Germline CDR1 reads MGHDK; CDR2 reads SYGVNS. V was pared by 4 bases and J by 5 bases, with 12 bases between. The DNA of the CDR3 is TGTGCCAGCAGTGCGACAGGGAGGAACGAGCAGTACTTC. This encodes CASSATGRNEQYF.

This clone has more than one count but fewer than ten. This chain joins TRBV19 and TRBJ1-2; D gene uncertain. CDR3 length: 14 amino acids. V gave up 7 bases and J gave up 2 bases, with 14 bases separating them. Per the germline V gene, CDR1 is LNHDA and CDR2 is SQIVND (reference sequence). For the CDR3, the DNA is TGTGCCAGTACCCCTAGCCCGGTGAACTATGGCTACACCTTC. It codes for CASTPSPVNYGYTF.

This clone was seen only a few times. The J gene is TRBJ2-1, the V gene TRBV28; D perhaps matches TRBD2 (6 bases). CDR1 and CDR2 (germline): MDHEN, SYDVKM. The CDR3 contains 14 residues. The V end lost 7 bases, the J end lost 9 bases, and 19 bases lay between the germline ends. The CDR3 coding sequence is TGTGCCAGCATCGACCGTGGGACCGGGAGTGAGCAGTTCTTC. Translated, it gives CASIDRGTGSEQFF.

This clone was seen a few times. The chain carries TRBV7-2 and TRBJ2-7; D is perhaps TRBD2 (7 bases). V lost 4 bases and J 5 bases, leaving 21 bases between the germline ends. CDR3 length: 16 residues. Germline-derived CDR1 and CDR2 are SGHTA and FQGNSA. CDR3 residues: CASSSASRGAVDEQYF. The CDR3 bases are TGTGCCAGCAGCTCGGCTAGCCGGGGGGCTGTGGACGAGCAGTACTTC.

The CDR3 DNA reads as TGTGCCAGCAGCTTGGTGGGACATTCCTACGAGCAGTACGTC. It encodes CASSLVGHSYEQYV. The rearrangement uses TRBV5-7 and TRBJ2-7; the D gene is possibly TRBD1 (6 bases). TRBV5-7 is given ORF status, its function remaining uncertain. Trimming stripped 0 bases from V and 1 base from J, with 8 bases between. This CDR3 has 14 amino acids.

This clone was observed a few times. J is TRBJ1-3 and V is TRBV9; D unclear. Germline CDR1 SGDLS, CDR2 YYNGEE. The germline V and J ends were trimmed by 4 bases and 7 bases, with 9 bases remaining between them. This CDR3 contains 12 residues. CDR3 bases: TGTGCCAGCAGCACGACGGAGAACACCATATATTTT. It encodes CASSTTENTIYF.

This chain uses TRBV6-5 with TRBJ2-7, with TRBD1 matching 7 bases. Trimming cost V 6 bases and J 1 base; bases outside gene matches: 6. Per germline, CDR1 MNHEY and CDR2 SVGAGI. There are 14 residues in the CDR3. Written as DNA, the CDR3 is TGTGCCAGCAGAGACCACAGGGGATCCTACGAGCAGTACTTC. Protein sequence: CASRDHRGSYEQYF.

The chain combines TRBV19 with TRBJ1-5, with D possibly TRBD1 on 5 matching bases. The germline V gene encodes CDR1 LNHDA and CDR2 SQIVND (reference sequence). CDR3 length equals 16 residues. V lost 5 bases and J 0 bases, leaving 14 bases between the germline ends. The CDR3 here is CASSSIGTNSNQPQHF. The CDR3 nucleotides read TGTGCCAGTAGTTCTATCGGGACTAATAGCAATCAGCCCCAGCATTTT.

The table lists this clone with a few counts. This chain uses TRBV19 with TRBJ2-3; weak D call: TRBD2 (6 bases). This CDR3 is built from 14 residues. Trimming took 6 bases from V and 2 from J, leaving 12 bases between them. CDR1 and CDR2 (germline): LNHDA, SQIVND (reference sequence). The CDR3 DNA reads as TGTGCCAGTAGCCCGGGACTCCCCACAGATACGCAGTATTTT. It translates to CASSPGLPTDTQYF.